This is a list of T cell receptor beta chains from one sample in a study of blood T cell repertoires in COVID-19. The protocol was immunoSEQ multiplex PCR, while the TCRdb copy is restricted to in-frame clones and leaves out a portion. Among some 180,000 clones listed, approximately 80% were seen once. The sequenced sample was peripheral blood. Receptors were obtained from a man aged 50-60 years who had recovered from COVID-19. Both conserved end residues are part of each CDR3.

J gene	V gene	CDR3 protein
TRBJ1-4	TRBV3-1/TRBV3-2	CASSQGVEKLFF
TRBJ2-7	TRBV6-5	CASREIAGGYYEQYF
TRBJ2-3	TRBV5-1	CASSLSGRGTDTQYF
TRBJ2-7	TRBV7-9	CASSRSGYEQYF
TRBJ2-7	TRBV5-6	CASSLGPSGALYEQYF
TRBJ2-1	TRBV7-3	CASTGLAYNEQFF
TRBJ2-1	TRBV6-5	CASSSQTSGVEDEQFF
TRBJ2-2	TRBV7-7	CASSLAWTSGRIGTGELFF
TRBJ2-5	TRBV12-3/TRBV12-4	CASSLAAQETQYF
TRBJ2-7	TRBV11-2	CASSADRVTHEQYF
TRBJ2-7	TRBV6-5	CASSSPRGSYEQYF
TRBJ2-1	TRBV7-3	CASSLQAGEQFF
TRBJ2-3	TRBV5-1	CASSLMSRGDTQYF
TRBJ2-2	TRBV11-1	CASSGGVGTGELFF
TRBJ1-3	TRBV9	CASSRGSSGNTIYF
TRBJ2-7	TRBV11-2	CASSSPGSSLYEQYF